This TCR beta chain was sequenced for a study of spatial heterogeneity in lung cancer. Study outcomes and limitations: Mutation counts in tumors were tracked by counts of expanded intratumoral alpha and beta TCRs.

This clonotype was found many times. Its antigen is not known. The ends were cut back, 9 bases at V and 6 bases at J, with 20 bases in the middle. This CDR3 has 14 amino acids. The germline V gene has CDR1 SNHLY and CDR2 FYNNEI. Stated time point: sample taken at primary tumor resection. Whole RNA came from tumor, nontumor lung or frozen PBMC and was sequenced without being sorted. In TCRdb, the 5' RACE reads were re-called with MiXCR into one record per CDR3 protein. Of approximately 12,000 distinct CDR3 sequences in the sample, around an eighth were seen once. J is TRBJ1-1 and V is TRBV2; D not certain. The receptor was isolated from a female donor with early-stage non-small cell lung cancer. Here the sequenced sample was lung tumor tissue, taken at surgery. The CDR3 loop reads CARSAPTDGAEAFF. CDR3 DNA sequence: TGTGCCAGATCAGCCCCCACGGACGGAGCTGAAGCTTTCTTT.